This TCR beta chain emerged from a study of T cell responses to AZD1222 COVID-19 vaccine. Germline V gene data show CDR1 as SGHDT and CDR2 as YYEEEE. V was clipped by 4 bases and J by 3 bases; unmatched bases: 7. CDR3 size: 15 residues. Libraries were prepared by immunoSEQ multiplex PCR; TCRdb keeps only in-frame clonotypes and omits some of them. The profile shows 140,000 to 150,000 clones, under 95% of them singletons. Details on this clone: What it binds is not known.

General study findings and limits: The sample set comprised mostly white British donors with more females, and clonal diversity was possibly underestimated. Along spike, vaccine-associated CD4 TCRs were found throughout, with dominance at 160-218 and 743-854.

The gene calls are TRBV5-6 and TRBJ2-7, with 10 nucleotides matching TRBD2. The sequencing used peripheral blood, collected on day 0 of AZD1222 vaccination. This receptor was taken from an adult in good health. As DNA, the CDR3 is TGTGCCAGCAGCCCGGCGGCTAGCGGGGGCTACGAGCAGTACTTC. It specifies CASSPAASGGYEQYF.